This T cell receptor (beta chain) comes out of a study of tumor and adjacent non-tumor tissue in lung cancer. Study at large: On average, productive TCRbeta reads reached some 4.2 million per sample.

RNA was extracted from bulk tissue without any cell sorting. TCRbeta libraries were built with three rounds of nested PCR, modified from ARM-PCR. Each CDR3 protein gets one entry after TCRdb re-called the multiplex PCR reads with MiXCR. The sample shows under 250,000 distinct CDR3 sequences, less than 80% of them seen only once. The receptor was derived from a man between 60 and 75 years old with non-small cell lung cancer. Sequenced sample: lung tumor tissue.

CDR3 sequence: CASSFGVPGTEAFF. DNA of the CDR3: TGTGCCAGCTCCTTCGGGGTCCCTGGAACTGAAGCTTTCTTT. The V and J genes are TRBV18 and TRBJ1-1; D not resolved. The CDR3 consists of 14 residues. Between the trimmed V and J ends, which lost 6 bases and 5 bases, there was a span of 16 bases. Germline V gene lookup returns CDR1 KGHSH and CDR2 LQKENI.